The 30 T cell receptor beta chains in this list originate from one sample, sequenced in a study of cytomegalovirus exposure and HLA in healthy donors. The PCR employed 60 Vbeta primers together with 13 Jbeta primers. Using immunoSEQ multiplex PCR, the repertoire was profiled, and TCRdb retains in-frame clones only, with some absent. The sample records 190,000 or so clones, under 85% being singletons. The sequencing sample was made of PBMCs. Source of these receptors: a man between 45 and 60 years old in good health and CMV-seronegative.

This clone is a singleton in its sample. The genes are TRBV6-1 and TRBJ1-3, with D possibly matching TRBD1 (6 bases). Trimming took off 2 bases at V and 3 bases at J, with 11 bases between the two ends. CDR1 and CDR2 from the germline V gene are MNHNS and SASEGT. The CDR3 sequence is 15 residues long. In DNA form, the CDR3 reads TGTGCCAGCAGTGAACAACAGGGCAGTGGAAACACCATATATTTT. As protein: CASSEQQGSGNTIYF.

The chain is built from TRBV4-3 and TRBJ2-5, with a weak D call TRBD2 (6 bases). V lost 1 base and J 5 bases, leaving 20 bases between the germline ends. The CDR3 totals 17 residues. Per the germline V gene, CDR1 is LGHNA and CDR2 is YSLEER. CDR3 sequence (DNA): TGCGCCAGCAGCCAAGTCTGGTTCCGGGAGTTTTCCGAGACCCAGTACTTC. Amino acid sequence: CASSQVWFREFSETQYF.

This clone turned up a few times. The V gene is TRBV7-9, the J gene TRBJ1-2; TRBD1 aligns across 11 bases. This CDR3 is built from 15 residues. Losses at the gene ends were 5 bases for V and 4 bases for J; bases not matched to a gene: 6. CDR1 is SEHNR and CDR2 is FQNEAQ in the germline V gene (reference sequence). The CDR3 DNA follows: TGTGCCAGCAGCGCCGGGGACAGGGGGTCCTATGGCTACACCTTC. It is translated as CASSAGDRGSYGYTF.

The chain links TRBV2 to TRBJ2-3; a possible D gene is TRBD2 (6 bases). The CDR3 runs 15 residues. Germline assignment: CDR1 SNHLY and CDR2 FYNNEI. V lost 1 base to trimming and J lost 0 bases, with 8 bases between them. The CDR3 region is CASSEVLASTDTQYF. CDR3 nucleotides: TGTGCCAGCAGTGAAGTGCTAGCGAGCACAGATACGCAGTATTTT.

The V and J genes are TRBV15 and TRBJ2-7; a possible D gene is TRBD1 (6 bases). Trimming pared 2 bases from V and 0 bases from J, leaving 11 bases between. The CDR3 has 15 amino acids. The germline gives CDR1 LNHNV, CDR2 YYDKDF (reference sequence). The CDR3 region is CATSRQGLSSYEQYF. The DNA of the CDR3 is TGTGCCACCAGCAGACAGGGGTTAAGCTCCTACGAGCAGTACTTC.

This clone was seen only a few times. The CDR3 DNA follows: TGTGCCAGCAGCCCTCTGTATCCTGAAGCTTTCTTT. Its protein product is CASSPLYPEAFF. The rearrangement links TRBV7-8 to TRBJ1-1; D not certain. Germline-derived CDR1 and CDR2 are SGHVS and FQNEAQ. Trimming left V 5 bases short and J 6 bases short, with 10 bases between. The CDR3 is made up of 12 amino acids.

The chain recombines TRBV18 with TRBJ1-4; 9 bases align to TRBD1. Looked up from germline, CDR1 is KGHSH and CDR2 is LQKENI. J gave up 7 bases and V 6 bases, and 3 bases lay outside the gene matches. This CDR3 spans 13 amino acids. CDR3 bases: TGTGCCAGCTCCGACAGGGGGGCTGAAAAACTGTTTTTT. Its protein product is CASSDRGAEKLFF. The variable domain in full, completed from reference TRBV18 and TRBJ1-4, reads NAGVMQNPRHLVRRRGQEARLRCSPMKGHSHVYWYRQLPEEGLKFMVYLQKENIIDESGMPKERFSAEFPKEGPSILRIQQVVRGDSAAYFCASSDRGAEKLFFGSGTQLSVL.

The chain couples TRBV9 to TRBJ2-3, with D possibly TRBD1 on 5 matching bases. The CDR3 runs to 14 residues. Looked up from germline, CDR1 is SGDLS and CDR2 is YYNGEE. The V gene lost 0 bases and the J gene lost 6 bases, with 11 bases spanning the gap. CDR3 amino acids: CASSVDRHRDTQYF. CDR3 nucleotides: TGTGCCAGCAGCGTAGACAGGCACCGGGATACGCAGTATTTT.

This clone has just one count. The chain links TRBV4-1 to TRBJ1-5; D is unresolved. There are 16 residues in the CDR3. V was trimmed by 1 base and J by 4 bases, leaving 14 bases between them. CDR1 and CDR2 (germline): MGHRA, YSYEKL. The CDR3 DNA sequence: TGCGCCAGCAGCCAAGTTAAGGGATCGGGGAATCAGCCCCAGCATTTT. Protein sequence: CASSQVKGSGNQPQHF.

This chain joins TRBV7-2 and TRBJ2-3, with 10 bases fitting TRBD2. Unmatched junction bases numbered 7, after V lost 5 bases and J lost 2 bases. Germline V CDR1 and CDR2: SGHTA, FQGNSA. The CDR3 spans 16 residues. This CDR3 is CASSATLAGTTDTQYF. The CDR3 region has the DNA TGTGCCAGCAGCGCCACACTAGCGGGGACCACAGATACGCAGTATTTT. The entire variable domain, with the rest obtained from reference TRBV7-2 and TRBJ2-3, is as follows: GAGVSQSPSNKVTEKGKDVELRCDPISGHTALYWYRQSLGQGLEFLIYFQGNSAPDKSGLPSDRFSAERTGGSVSTLTIQRTQQEDSAVYLCASSATLAGTTDTQYFGPGTRLTVL.

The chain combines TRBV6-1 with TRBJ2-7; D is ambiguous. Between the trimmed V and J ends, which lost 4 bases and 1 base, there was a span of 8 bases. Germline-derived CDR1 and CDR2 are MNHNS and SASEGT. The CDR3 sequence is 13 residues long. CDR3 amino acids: CASSGHLSYEQYF. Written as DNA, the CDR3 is TGTGCCAGCAGTGGACACTTATCCTACGAGCAGTACTTC.

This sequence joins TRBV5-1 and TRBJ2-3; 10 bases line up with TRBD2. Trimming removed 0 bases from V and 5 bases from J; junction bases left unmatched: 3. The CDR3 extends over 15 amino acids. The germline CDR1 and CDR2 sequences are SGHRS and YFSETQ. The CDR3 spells CASSLVASGRDTQYF. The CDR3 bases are TGCGCCAGCAGCTTGGTTGCTAGCGGGAGAGATACGCAGTATTTT.

CDR3 sequence (DNA): TGTGCCACGGGGGTAAACTATGGCTACACCTTC. This encodes CATGVNYGYTF. The rearrangement links TRBV19 to TRBJ1-2; weak D call: TRBD1 (5 bases). Germline loops: CDR1 LNHDA, CDR2 SQIVND (reference sequence). CDR3 length equals 11 residues. V was clipped by 10 bases and J by 2 bases, with 8 bases between them.

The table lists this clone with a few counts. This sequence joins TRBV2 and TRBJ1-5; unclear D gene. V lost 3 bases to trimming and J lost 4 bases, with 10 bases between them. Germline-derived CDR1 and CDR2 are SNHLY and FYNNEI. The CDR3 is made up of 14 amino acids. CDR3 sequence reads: CASSERAVNQPQHF. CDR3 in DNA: TGTGCCAGCAGTGAGAGGGCAGTAAATCAGCCCCAGCATTTT. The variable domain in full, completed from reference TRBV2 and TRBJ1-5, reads EPEVTQTPSHQVTQMGQEVILRCVPISNHLYFYWYRQILGQKVEFLVSFYNNEISEKSEIFDDQFSVERPDGSNFTLKIRSTKLEDSAMYFCASSERAVNQPQHFGDGTRLSIL.

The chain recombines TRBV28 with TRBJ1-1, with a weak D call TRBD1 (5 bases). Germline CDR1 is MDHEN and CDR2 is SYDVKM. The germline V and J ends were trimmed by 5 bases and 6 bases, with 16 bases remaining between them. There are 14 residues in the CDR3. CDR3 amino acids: CASSPRAGGAEAFF. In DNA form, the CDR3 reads TGTGCCAGCAGTCCCAGGGCCGGGGGGGCTGAAGCTTTCTTT. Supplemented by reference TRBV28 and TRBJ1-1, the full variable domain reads DVKVTQSSRYLVKRTGEKVFLECVQDMDHENMFWYRQDPGLGLRLIYFSYDVKMKEKGDIPEGYSVSREKKERFSLILESASTNQTSMYLCASSPRAGGAEAFFGQGTRLTVV.

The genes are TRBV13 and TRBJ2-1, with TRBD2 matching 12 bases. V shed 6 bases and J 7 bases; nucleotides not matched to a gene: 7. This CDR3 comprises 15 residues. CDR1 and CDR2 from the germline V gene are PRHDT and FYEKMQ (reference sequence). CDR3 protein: CASSTGLAGKNEQFF. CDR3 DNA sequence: TGTGCCAGCAGTACTGGACTAGCGGGGAAGAATGAGCAGTTCTTC.

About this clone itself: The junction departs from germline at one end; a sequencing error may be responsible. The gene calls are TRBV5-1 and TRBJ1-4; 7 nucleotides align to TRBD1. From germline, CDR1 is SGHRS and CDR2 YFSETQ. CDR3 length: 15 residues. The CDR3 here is CASSSGTAFNEKLVF. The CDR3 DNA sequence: TGCGCCAGCAGCTCGGGGACAGCCTTTAATGAAAAACTGGTTTTT.

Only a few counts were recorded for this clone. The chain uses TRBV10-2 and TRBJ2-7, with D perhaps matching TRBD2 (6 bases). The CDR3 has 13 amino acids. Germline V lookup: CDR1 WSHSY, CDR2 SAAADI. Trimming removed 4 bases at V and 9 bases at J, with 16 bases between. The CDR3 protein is CASSGTNSRVQYF. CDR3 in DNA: TGCGCCAGCAGTGGGACTAACAGTCGGGTGCAGTACTTC.

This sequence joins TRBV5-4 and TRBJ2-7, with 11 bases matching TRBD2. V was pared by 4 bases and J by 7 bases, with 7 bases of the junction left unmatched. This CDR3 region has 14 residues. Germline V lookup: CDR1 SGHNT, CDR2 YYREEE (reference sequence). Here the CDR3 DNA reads TGTGCCAGCAGCGGACCGGGACTAGCGGCAGAGCAGTACTTC. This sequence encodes CASSGPGLAAEQYF.

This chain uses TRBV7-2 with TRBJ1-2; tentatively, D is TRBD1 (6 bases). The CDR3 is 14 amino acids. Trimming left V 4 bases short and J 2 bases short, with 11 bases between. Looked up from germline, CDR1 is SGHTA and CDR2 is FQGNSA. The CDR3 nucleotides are TGTGCCAGCAGCTCGTGGACAGCCAACTATGGCTACACCTTC. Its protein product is CASSSWTANYGYTF.

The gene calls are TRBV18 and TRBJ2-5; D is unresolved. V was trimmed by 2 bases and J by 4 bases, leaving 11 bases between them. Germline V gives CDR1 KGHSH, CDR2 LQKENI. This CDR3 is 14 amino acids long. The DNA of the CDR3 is TGTGCCAGCTCACCATCGGTCATTGCAGAGACCCAGTACTTC. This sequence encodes CASSPSVIAETQYF.

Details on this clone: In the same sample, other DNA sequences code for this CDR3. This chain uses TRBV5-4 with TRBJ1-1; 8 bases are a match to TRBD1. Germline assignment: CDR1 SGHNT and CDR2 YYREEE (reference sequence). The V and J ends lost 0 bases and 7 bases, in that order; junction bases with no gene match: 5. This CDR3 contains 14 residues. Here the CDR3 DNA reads TGTGCCAGCAGCTTGGCCCAGGGGGCTGGTGAAGCTTTCTTT. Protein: CASSLAQGAGEAFF.

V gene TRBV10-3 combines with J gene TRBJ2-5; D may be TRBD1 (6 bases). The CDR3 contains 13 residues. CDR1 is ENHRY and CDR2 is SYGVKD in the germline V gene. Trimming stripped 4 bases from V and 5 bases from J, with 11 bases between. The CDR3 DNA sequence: TGTGCCATCAGTGTACAGGGCAGGGAGACCCAGTACTTC. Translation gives CAISVQGRETQYF.

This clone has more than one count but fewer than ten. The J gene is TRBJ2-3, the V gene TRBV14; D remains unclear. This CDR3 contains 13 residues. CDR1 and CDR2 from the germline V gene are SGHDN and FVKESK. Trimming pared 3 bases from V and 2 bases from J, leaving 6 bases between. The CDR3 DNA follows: TGTGCCAGCAGCCATTTATTCACAGATACGCAGTATTTT. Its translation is CASSHLFTDTQYF.

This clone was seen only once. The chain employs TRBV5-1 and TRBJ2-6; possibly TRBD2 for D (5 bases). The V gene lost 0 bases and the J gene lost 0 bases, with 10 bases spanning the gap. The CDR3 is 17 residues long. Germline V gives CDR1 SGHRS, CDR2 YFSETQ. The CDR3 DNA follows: TGCGCCAGCAGCTTGGTTACGGGGAACTCTGGGGCCAACGTCCTGACTTTC. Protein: CASSLVTGNSGANVLTF.

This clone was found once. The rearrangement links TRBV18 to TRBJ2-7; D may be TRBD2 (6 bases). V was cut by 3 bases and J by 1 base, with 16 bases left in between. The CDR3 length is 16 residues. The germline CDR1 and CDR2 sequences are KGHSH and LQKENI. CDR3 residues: CASSPNLAEWSYEQYF. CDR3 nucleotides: TGTGCCAGCTCACCGAATTTAGCGGAGTGGTCCTACGAGCAGTACTTC. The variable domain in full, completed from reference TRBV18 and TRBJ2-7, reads NAGVMQNPRHLVRRRGQEARLRCSPMKGHSHVYWYRQLPEEGLKFMVYLQKENIIDESGMPKERFSAEFPKEGPSILRIQQVVRGDSAAYFCASSPNLAEWSYEQYFGPGTRLTVT.

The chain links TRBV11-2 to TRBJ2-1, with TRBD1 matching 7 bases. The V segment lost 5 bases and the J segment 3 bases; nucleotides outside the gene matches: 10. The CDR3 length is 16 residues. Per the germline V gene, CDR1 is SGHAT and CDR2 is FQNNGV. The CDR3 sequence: CASSVGTAPRYNEQFF. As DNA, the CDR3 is TGTGCCAGCAGCGTGGGGACAGCCCCCCGCTACAATGAGCAGTTCTTC.

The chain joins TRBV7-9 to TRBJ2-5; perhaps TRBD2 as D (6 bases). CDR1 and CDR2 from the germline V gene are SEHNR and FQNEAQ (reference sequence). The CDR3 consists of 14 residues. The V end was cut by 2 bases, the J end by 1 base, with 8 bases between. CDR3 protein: CASSLRDSQETQYF. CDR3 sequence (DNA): TGTGCCAGCAGCTTAAGGGACTCCCAAGAGACCCAGTACTTC.

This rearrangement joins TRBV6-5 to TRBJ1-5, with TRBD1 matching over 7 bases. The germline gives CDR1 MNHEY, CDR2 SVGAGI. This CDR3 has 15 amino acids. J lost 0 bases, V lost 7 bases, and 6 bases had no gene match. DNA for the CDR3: TGTGCCAGCAAAAAGGGGGCCGCTAGCAATCAGCCCCAGCATTTT. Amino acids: CASKKGAASNQPQHF.

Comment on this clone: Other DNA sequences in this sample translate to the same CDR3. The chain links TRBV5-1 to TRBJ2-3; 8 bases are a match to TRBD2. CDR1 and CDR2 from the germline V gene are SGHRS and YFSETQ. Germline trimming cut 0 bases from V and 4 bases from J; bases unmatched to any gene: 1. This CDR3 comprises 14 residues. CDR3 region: CASSLVLAADTQYF. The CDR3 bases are TGCGCCAGCAGCTTGGTACTAGCGGCAGATACGCAGTATTTT.